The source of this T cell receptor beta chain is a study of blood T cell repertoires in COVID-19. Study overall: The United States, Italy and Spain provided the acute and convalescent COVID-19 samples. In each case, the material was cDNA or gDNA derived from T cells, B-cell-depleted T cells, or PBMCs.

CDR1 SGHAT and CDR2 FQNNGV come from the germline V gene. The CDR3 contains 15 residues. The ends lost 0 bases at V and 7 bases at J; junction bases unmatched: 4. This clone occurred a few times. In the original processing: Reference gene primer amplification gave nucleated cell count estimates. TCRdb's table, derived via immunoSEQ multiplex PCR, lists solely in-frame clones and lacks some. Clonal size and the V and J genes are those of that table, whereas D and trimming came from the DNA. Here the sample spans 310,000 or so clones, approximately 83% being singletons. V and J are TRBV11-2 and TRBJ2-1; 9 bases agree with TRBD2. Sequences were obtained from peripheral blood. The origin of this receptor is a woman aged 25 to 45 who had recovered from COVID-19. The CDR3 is CASSLDSGSWNEQFF. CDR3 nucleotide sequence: TGTGCCAGCAGCTTAGATAGCGGGAGTTGGAATGAGCAGTTCTTC.